A single TCR beta chain is shown here with its context. These data originate in a study of brain T cells in children with intractable seizures. Described time point: blood from clinic visit 5 months post-surgery; TSC patient then seizure free. Germline values: CDR1 SGHRS, CDR2 YFSETQ. The V end was cut by 0 bases, the J end by 2 bases, with 13 bases between. This CDR3 is built from 16 residues. Data came from immunoSEQ multiplex PCR; TCRdb stores just in-frame clones and leaves some out. Here the sample spans approximately 330,000 clones, 85% to 95% being singletons. The chain combines TRBV5-1 with TRBJ2-3, with D perhaps TRBD1 (6 bases). This receptor was identified in a boy younger than two with tuberous sclerosis and intractable seizures. The source material was peripheral blood, sampled about 5 months after surgery. The CDR3 protein is CASSLEGQPPTDTQYF. The DNA for the CDR3 is TGCGCCAGCAGCTTGGAAGGACAGCCTCCCACAGATACGCAGTATTTT. Full variable domain (rest looked up from reference TRBV5-1 and TRBJ2-3): KAGVTQTPRYLIKTRGQQVTLSCSPISGHRSVSWYQQTPGQGLQFLFEYFSETQRNKGNFPGRFSGRQFSNSRSEMNVSTLELGDSALYLCASSLEGQPPTDTQYFGPGTRLTVL.